A single TCR beta chain is shown here with its context. Its matching antigen is unknown. Patients received at least one anti-epileptic drug before surgery. Germline V gives CDR1 MNHEY, CDR2 SVGEGT. The V and J ends lost 6 bases and 3 bases respectively, with 12 bases between them. The CDR3 contains 13 residues. The data were obtained in a study of brain T cells in children with intractable seizures. The study, taken as a whole, reports: Pre-surgery blood may have been undersampled, hiding some clones. Patients' HCMV serostatus was unknown; virus specificity rests on CDR3 similarity alone.

Measured with immunoSEQ multiplex PCR; TCRdb has only the in-frame clones, and not every one. This table has roughly 110,000 clones, roughly 94% appearing once. Sequencing used peripheral blood, obtained at surgery. This TCR was recovered from a boy in the first two years of life with hemimegalencephaly and intractable seizures. The chain employs TRBV6-2 or TRBV6-3 and TRBJ2-7, with D maybe TRBD2 (5 bases). The CDR3 nucleotides read TGTGCCAGCAGCCGGAGCGGCAGCTACGAGCAGTACTTC. It encodes CASSRSGSYEQYF.